The 25 T cell receptor beta chains presented below share a single source sample, sequenced in a study of beta chain features in type 1 diabetes. As every portion of the isolated RNA was reverse transcribed, the sequencing read expressed TCRB transcripts. Sequenced by immunoSEQ multiplex PCR; TCRdb stores in-frame clones only, minus some. The repertoire holds a few hundred thousand clones, with over 8.5% as singletons. The antigens of these receptors remain unknown. Study findings and constraints: All four CD4+ subsets from Type 1 diabetes patients carried moderately but significantly shorter TCRB CDR3s.

Sequenced material: central memory CD4+ T cells from blood. These receptor sequences come from a young man with type 1 diabetes.

In this sample, this clone turned up a few times. V usage is TRBV2 and J usage is TRBJ1-5, with no clear D. Trimming left V 4 bases short and J 0 bases short, with 7 bases between. The CDR3 has 14 residues. CDR1 and CDR2 from the germline V gene are SNHLY and FYNNEI. The CDR3 nucleotides are TGTGCCAGCAGTGTAGGCAGTAGCAATCAGCCCCAGCATTTT. It encodes CASSVGSSNQPQHF.

This clone showed up just a few times. The rearrangement links TRBV10-2 to TRBJ1-2; D is unclear. Between the trimmed V and J ends, which lost 2 bases and 6 bases, there was a span of 10 bases. Germline V CDR1 and CDR2: WSHSY, SAAADI. The CDR3 is 13 residues long. CDR3 coding DNA: TGCGCCAGCAGTGAGCAAGAAGGGCATGGCTACACCTTC. Protein: CASSEQEGHGYTF.

The chain couples TRBV6-5 to TRBJ2-5; possibly TRBD1 for D (5 bases). The CDR3 has 15 amino acids. CDR1 is MNHEY, CDR2 SVGAGI, per germline. V lost 7 bases to trimming and J lost 5 bases, with 20 bases between them. The CDR3 DNA reads TGTGCCAGCACCTACCCCGGGCCAGGGCGGGAGACCCAGTACTTC. Protein: CASTYPGPGRETQYF.

The CDR3 reads CASALGTGEQYF. DNA of the CDR3: TGTGCCAGCGCCCTCGGAACGGGAGAGCAGTACTTC. The genes are TRBV7-3 and TRBJ2-7; D is perhaps TRBD2 (5 bases). The CDR3 contains 12 residues. Germline V gene lookup returns CDR1 SGHTA and CDR2 FQGTGA. Between the trimmed V and J ends, which lost 8 bases and 7 bases, there was a span of 15 bases.

The gene calls are TRBV7-2 and TRBJ2-2, with D possibly being TRBD2 (6 bases). The V end was cut by 7 bases, the J end by 6 bases, with 12 bases between. The CDR3 is 13 amino acids. CDR1 and CDR2 (germline): SGHTA, FQGNSA. The DNA for the CDR3 is TGTGCCAGCACAGGGACTGGCGCCGGGGAGCTGTTTTTT. Amino acid sequence: CASTGTGAGELFF.

This clone showed up just a few times. The chain joins TRBV7-2 to TRBJ1-1; no definite D call. CDR1 is SGHTA, CDR2 FQGNSA, per germline. The V and J ends lost 2 bases and 4 bases respectively, with 5 bases between them. The CDR3 loop spans 12 amino acids. The CDR3 nucleotides are TGTGCCAGCAGCTTATGGGCCACTGAAGCTTTCTTT. Protein sequence: CASSLWATEAFF. Complete variable domain (other parts from reference TRBV7-2 and TRBJ1-1): GAGVSQSPSNKVTEKGKDVELRCDPISGHTALYWYRQSLGQGLEFLIYFQGNSAPDKSGLPSDRFSAERTGGSVSTLTIQRTQQEDSAVYLCASSLWATEAFFGQGTRLTVV.

This clone has a handful of counts. The sample carries other DNA sequences with the same CDR3. This chain uses TRBV5-1 with TRBJ1-4; 11 positions match TRBD1. Germline loops: CDR1 SGHRS, CDR2 YFSETQ. CDR3 size: 14 residues. V lost 3 bases and J lost 7; bases outside the gene matches: 2. The CDR3 region has the DNA TGCGCCAGCAGCTCCGGGACAGGGGGTGAAAAACTGTTTTTT. This translates into CASSSGTGGEKLFF.

The rearrangement joins TRBV5-1 to TRBJ2-3, with 10 positions matching TRBD1. Trimming at V came to 4 bases and at J to 2 bases, leaving 7 bases not matched to a gene. CDR3 length: 16 amino acids. Germline CDR1 reads SGHRS; CDR2 reads YFSETQ. CDR3 in DNA: TGCGCCAGCAGCCCGATGGGACAGGGGTCCACAGATACGCAGTATTTT. As protein: CASSPMGQGSTDTQYF.

This clone has at least ten counts. The CDR3 spells CASSVVTRKSANYEQYF. In DNA form, the CDR3 reads TGTGCCAGCAGCGTAGTGACCAGAAAATCGGCGAACTACGAGCAGTACTTC. The rearrangement links TRBV9 to TRBJ2-7; D ambiguous. The CDR3 sequence is 17 residues long. V was shortened by 0 bases and J by 3 bases, with 19 bases between the two germline ends. Germline CDR1 SGDLS, CDR2 YYNGEE.

The DNA for the CDR3 is TGTGCCAGCAGCGTGAAGAGTGGGAACACAGATACGCAGTATTTT. Protein sequence: CASSVKSGNTDTQYF. V usage is TRBV5-4 and J usage is TRBJ2-3; D not resolved. The CDR3 sequence is 15 residues long. The germline V gene encodes CDR1 SGHNT and CDR2 YYREEE (reference sequence). The ends were cut back, 4 bases at V and 2 bases at J, with 14 bases in the middle.

The sample holds a few counts of this clone. This CDR3 is also generated by other DNA sequences in the sample. The rearrangement links TRBV5-4 to TRBJ2-7; 12 nucleotides line up with TRBD1. The CDR3 covers 15 residues. Germline CDR1 reads SGHNT; CDR2 reads YYREEE (reference sequence). Trimming removed 1 base from V and 4 bases from J; junction bases left unmatched: 3. CDR3 protein: CASSLPGQGAYEQYF. The CDR3, as DNA: TGTGCCAGCAGCTTGCCGGGACAGGGGGCTTACGAGCAGTACTTC.

This clone was detected only a few times. V gene TRBV12-5 combines with J gene TRBJ2-2; TRBD2 matches at 13 bases. The CDR3 spans 17 residues. From germline, CDR1 is LGHNT and CDR2 FRNRAP. The V segment lost 8 bases and the J segment 7 bases; nucleotides outside the gene matches: 13. This CDR3 reads CASTSGLAGARGGELFF. For the CDR3, the DNA is TGTGCTAGTACATCAGGACTAGCGGGAGCTCGGGGCGGGGAGCTGTTTTTT.

The chain uses TRBV6-1 and TRBJ1-2; a weak D match, TRBD1 (5 bases). CDR1 is MNHNS, CDR2 SASEGT, per germline. There are 14 residues in the CDR3. V was shortened by 1 base and J by 7 bases, with 13 bases between the two germline ends. CDR3 residues: CASSEGPRGSGYTF. The DNA of the CDR3 is TGTGCCAGCAGTGAAGGACCACGGGGCTCTGGCTACACCTTC.

The V and J genes are TRBV5-1 and TRBJ2-3; possibly TRBD1 for D (7 bases). Per germline, CDR1 SGHRS and CDR2 YFSETQ. V lost 3 bases and J lost 1, with 12 bases in between. CDR3 length: 15 amino acids. CDR3 amino acids: CASSWGGQGTDTQYF. CDR3 coding DNA: TGCGCCAGCAGCTGGGGAGGACAGGGCACAGATACGCAGTATTTT.

This clone was found a few times. The chain couples TRBV7-9 to TRBJ2-3; D is possibly TRBD2 (6 bases). Trimming pared 4 bases from V and 4 bases from J, leaving 12 bases between. The CDR3 has 14 amino acids. Germline-derived CDR1 and CDR2 are SEHNR and FQNEAQ (reference sequence). CDR3 sequence (DNA): TGTGCCAGCAGCTCTGACGGGAGCCCAGATACGCAGTATTTT. It yields the protein CASSSDGSPDTQYF. The variable domain in full, completed from reference TRBV7-9 and TRBJ2-3, reads DTGVSQNPRHKITKRGQNVTFRCDPISEHNRLYWYRQTLGQGPEFLTYFQNEAQLEKSRLLSDRFSAERPKGSFSTLEIQRTEQGDSAMYLCASSSDGSPDTQYFGPGTRLTVL.

This clone was seen a handful of times. This chain joins TRBV7-9 and TRBJ2-5; no definite D call. The V and J ends lost 3 bases and 5 bases respectively, with 10 bases between them. This CDR3 is built from 13 residues. Germline V lookup: CDR1 SEHNR, CDR2 FQNEAQ (reference sequence). Here the CDR3 reads CASSLGAEETQYF. In DNA form, the CDR3 reads TGTGCCAGCAGCTTGGGCGCGGAGGAGACCCAGTACTTC.

This clone was picked up a small number of times. The chain carries TRBV18 and TRBJ2-5, with D uncertain. V lost 1 base and J lost 5, with 14 bases in between. Germline CDR1 KGHSH, CDR2 LQKENI. The CDR3 totals 15 residues. CDR3 residues: CASSPRTALGETQYF. The CDR3 nucleotides read TGTGCCAGCTCACCACGGACGGCGTTAGGGGAGACCCAGTACTTC.

V is TRBV6-4 and J is TRBJ1-5, with 8 bases fitting TRBD1. Germline CDR1 is MRHNA and CDR2 is SNTAGT. This CDR3 contains 14 residues. V shed 3 bases and J 10 bases; nucleotides not matched to a gene: 8. This chain's CDR3 is CASSESGTGQPQHF. The DNA for the CDR3 is TGTGCCAGCAGTGAGTCCGGGACAGGCCAACCCCAGCATTTT.

In this sample, this clone turned up a few times. The chain employs TRBV5-1 and TRBJ2-3, with 11 bases aligning to TRBD2. Germline CDR1 and CDR2: SGHRS and YFSETQ. CDR3 size: 15 residues. The V and J ends lost 6 bases and 2 bases, in that order; junction bases with no gene match: 5. The DNA of the CDR3 is TGCGCCAGCACCACTAGCGGGAGCCCCACAGATACGCAGTATTTT. As protein: CASTTSGSPTDTQYF.

V usage is TRBV29-1 and J usage is TRBJ1-1, with D perhaps matching TRBD1 (5 bases). Germline V gene lookup returns CDR1 SQVTM and CDR2 ANQGSEA. This CDR3 is 13 amino acids long. V shed 6 bases and J shed 1 base, with 12 bases lying between them. The DNA for the CDR3 is TGCAGCGTATCCGGGACCGCGAACACTGAAGCTTTCTTT. Residues: CSVSGTANTEAFF.

This clone was seen ten or more times. This sequence joins TRBV7-9 and TRBJ1-4; 11 positions agree with TRBD1. The ends lost 5 bases at V and 7 bases at J; junction bases unmatched: 3. This CDR3 comprises 14 residues. Germline loops: CDR1 SEHNR, CDR2 FQNEAQ (reference sequence). CDR3 nucleotide sequence: TGTGCCAGCAGCCCCGGGACAGGGGGTGAAAAACTGTTTTTT. Residues: CASSPGTGGEKLFF.

This clone has more than one count but fewer than ten. This chain joins TRBV27 and TRBJ2-5; TRBD2 might be the D (7 bases). The CDR3 is 15 amino acids. CDR1 MNHEY and CDR2 SMNVEV come from the germline V gene (reference sequence). Trimming took 3 bases from V and 5 from J, leaving 16 bases between them. The DNA for the CDR3 is TGTGCCAGCAGTTTCCGGGGGGCGAAGGCCGAGACCCAGTACTTC. The encoded protein is CASSFRGAKAETQYF.

This clone was counted between two and nine times. V is TRBV2 and J is TRBJ2-5; 12 bases align to TRBD2. The V gene end was trimmed by 5 bases and the J gene end by 4 bases; junction bases not matched to a gene: 8. There are 16 residues in the CDR3. Germline V gene sequence: CDR1 SNHLY, CDR2 FYNNEI. The CDR3 loop reads CASSNPTSGSLETQYF. The DNA of the CDR3 is TGTGCCAGCAGTAACCCGACTAGCGGGAGTTTAGAGACCCAGTACTTC. Using reference TRBV2 and TRBJ2-5 for the parts outside the CDR3, the full variable domain is EPEVTQTPSHQVTQMGQEVILRCVPISNHLYFYWYRQILGQKVEFLVSFYNNEISEKSEIFDDQFSVERPDGSNFTLKIRSTKLEDSAMYFCASSNPTSGSLETQYFGPGTRLLVL.

The rearrangement joins TRBV25-1 to TRBJ2-7; 11 positions agree with TRBD2. The CDR3 has 16 amino acids. V lost 3 bases and J lost 0; bases outside the gene matches: 4. In germline, CDR1 is MGHDK, CDR2 SYGVNS. DNA for the CDR3: TGTGCCAGCAGTGAGCCTAGCGGGAGGAGCTCCTACGAGCAGTACTTC. Translation: CASSEPSGRSSYEQYF.

This clone was found a few times. The rearrangement links TRBV7-2 to TRBJ2-4; D possibly corresponds to TRBD1 (6 bases). Germline-derived CDR1 and CDR2 are SGHTA and FQGNSA. The CDR3 is made up of 17 amino acids. Trimming left V 3 bases short and J 2 bases short, with 17 bases between. The CDR3 spells CASSFRGGSRTKNIQYF. The CDR3 DNA sequence: TGTGCCAGCAGCTTCAGAGGGGGAAGCAGGACCAAAAACATTCAGTACTTC.